The next 5 T cell receptor beta chains were all read from a single sample in a study of shared clonotypes between healthy human individuals. Using immunoSEQ multiplex PCR, the repertoire was profiled, and TCRdb retains in-frame clones only, with some absent. The sample consists of millions of clones, around 95% of them appearing once. Sequenced sample: naive CD4+ T cells sorted from blood. Subset meaning: CD45RA+ positively selected. These receptor sequences come from a young man in good health.

The V call is TRBV10-3, the J call TRBJ2-7; D is unclear. CDR1 is ENHRY and CDR2 is SYGVKD in the germline V gene. V was pared by 4 bases and J by 6 bases, with 16 bases between. This CDR3 is built from 14 residues. CDR3 in DNA: TGTGCCATCAGTGGACTGCCCTCGAGTACCGAGCAGTACTTC. It is translated as CAISGLPSSTEQYF.

The chain links TRBV2 to TRBJ1-1; D not resolved. Trimming cost V 6 bases and J 3 bases, with 8 bases left between them. The CDR3 length is 12 residues. Germline CDR1 and CDR2: SNHLY and FYNNEI. The CDR3 sequence: CASRRSYTEAFF. In DNA, the CDR3 is TGTGCCAGCAGGAGGTCCTACACTGAAGCTTTCTTT.

This chain connects TRBV18 to TRBJ1-4, with D uncertain. This CDR3 comprises 16 residues. Trimming stripped 2 bases from V and 4 bases from J, with 14 bases between. The germline V gene encodes CDR1 KGHSH and CDR2 LQKENI. This CDR3 is CASSPRRPESNEKLFF. CDR3 nucleotide sequence: TGTGCCAGCTCACCAAGGAGACCGGAAAGTAATGAAAAACTGTTTTTT. Full variable domain (rest looked up from reference TRBV18 and TRBJ1-4): NAGVMQNPRHLVRRRGQEARLRCSPMKGHSHVYWYRQLPEEGLKFMVYLQKENIIDESGMPKERFSAEFPKEGPSILRIQQVVRGDSAAYFCASSPRRPESNEKLFFGSGTQLSVL.

This sequence joins TRBV2 and TRBJ2-5; 7 nucleotides agree with TRBD1. With V trimmed by 4 bases and J by 5 bases, 4 bases remained unmatched. The CDR3 extends over 13 amino acids. CDR1 and CDR2 from the germline V gene are SNHLY and FYNNEI. The CDR3 protein is CASSVRQGETQYF. In nucleotides, the CDR3 is TGTGCCAGCAGTGTTAGACAGGGTGAGACCCAGTACTTC.

The J gene is TRBJ2-3, the V gene TRBV7-6, with D possibly matching TRBD2 (7 bases). The V gene's germline CDR1 is SGHVS and CDR2 FNYEAQ. Trimming pared 4 bases from V and 2 bases from J, leaving 16 bases between. This CDR3 is built from 16 residues. The CDR3 DNA reads TGTGCCAGCAGCTCCTCGGGGCGGGGGCTCACAGATACGCAGTATTTT. Its protein product is CASSSSGRGLTDTQYF.